This TCR beta chain emerged from a study of blood T cell repertoires in COVID-19 (dated by TCRdb to about 2020). For the wider study: Samples from collaborators originated in the United States, Italy and Spain and spanned both the acute and convalescent phases of COVID-19. The prospective study material was composed of cDNA or gDNA derived from T cells, B-cell-depleted T cells, or PBMCs. Deeply sampled blood TCRbeta repertoires from subjects exposed to, actively infected with, or recovered from COVID-19 were included in the dataset. The repertoires were released in a freely available public database meant as a resource for research on the immune response to SARS-CoV-2. The samples were drawn from two sources: the first 160 participants of the ongoing ImmuneRACE study, and approximately 1,300 subjects contributed by 6 global collaborators. Sample metadata almost always included a de-identified subject ID, COVID-19 status, age in years and sex. Where available, HLA class I and class II types were taken from metadata supplied by the sample provider and were not determined by assay-based typing. General findings and caveats noted by the study authors: Clinical and demographic metadata were provided uncurated, with the amount varying by source and participant.

Whole blood was collected in K2EDTA tubes by collaborating institutions according to the institutions' own protocols. For TCRbeta analysis, collaborators shipped samples in one of three forms: frozen whole blood, isolated PBMCs, or DNA extracted from either of those sample types. V is cut by 5 bases and J by 0 bases, and the space between the germline ends is 8 bases. Measured from the cysteine to the phenylalanine, the CDR3 is 13 residues long. CDR3 DNA is the only sequence kept; it has 39 bases, read in frame from the first base. For CDR1 and CDR2, the germline V gene lists SGDLS and YYNGEE. Notes on this clone: The antigen this receptor binds is unknown. Base-call qualities are not available, and no considerably larger clone is one nucleotide away.

TCRbeta CDR3 regions were amplified from genomic DNA using the immunoSEQ Assay, a bias-controlled multiplex PCR. Per the authors' processing: The number of nucleated cells in each sample was estimated by amplification of reference gene primers within the assay. To quantify the absolute abundance of each unique TCRbeta CDR3 rearrangement, sequence reads were collapsed and filtered. For each sample, productive Simpson clonality was calculated as the square root of Simpson's diversity index across productive rearrangements. This immuneACCESS table, as held by TCRdb, lists in-frame sequences with V and J called but not all clones. Of the missing ones, under half trace to an unresolved V gene in checked studies; the others have no known cause. That table furnishes V, J and clone size, whereas the DNA furnished D and trimming. Counted in this sample were 120,000 to 150,000 clones; 80% to 85% of them appeared once. Jointly, the top ten make up around 8% of the sample.

This TCR came from a human donor in a cohort sampled during active COVID-19. This sequence uses TRBV9 and TRBJ1-2, and TRBD1 may be the D gene, going by 5 matching bases. Input material: peripheral blood. The bases read TGTGCCAGCAGTCCGGGGGCTAACTATGGCTACACCTTC. It is translated as CASSPGANYGYTF.